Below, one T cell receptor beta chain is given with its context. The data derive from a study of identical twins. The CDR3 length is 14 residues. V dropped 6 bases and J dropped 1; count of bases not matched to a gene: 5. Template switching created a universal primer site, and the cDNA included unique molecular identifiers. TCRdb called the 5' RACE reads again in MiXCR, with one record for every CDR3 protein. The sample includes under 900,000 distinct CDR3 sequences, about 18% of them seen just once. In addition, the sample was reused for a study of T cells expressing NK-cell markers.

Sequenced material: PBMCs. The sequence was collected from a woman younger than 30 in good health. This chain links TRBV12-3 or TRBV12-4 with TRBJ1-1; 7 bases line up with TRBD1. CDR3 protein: CASRPDRENTEAFF. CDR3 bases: TGTGCCAGCAGACCTGACAGGGAGAACACTGAAGCTTTCTTT.